The sequence of this T cell receptor beta chain was determined in a study of shared clonotypes between healthy human individuals. Whole-study findings and limits: The study sampled only blood, and tissue repertoires likely differ.

On this clone: Its antigen is currently unknown.

All participating donors were Caucasian adults from Nashville, Tennessee. Only in-frame clones appear in the TCRdb table, and some are missing; sequencing was by immunoSEQ multiplex PCR. The table includes 150,000 to 200,000 clones, 85% to 95% detected once. The CDR3 contains 13 residues. The V gene's germline CDR1 is LGHNA and CDR2 YNFKEQ. The TCR was taken from a woman aged 30 to 39 in good health. Sequenced input: naive CD4+ T cells sorted from blood. Subset denoted: CD45RA+ positively selected. This chain uses TRBV4-2 with TRBJ2-5; 7 bases line up with TRBD1. TRBJ2-7 matches the DNA end more closely, so the J call is doubtful. This CDR3 reads CASSDRVTYEQYF. For the CDR3, the DNA is TGTGCCAGCAGTGACAGGGTAACGTACGAGCAGTACTTC.